This passage covers 21 T cell receptor beta chains from one sample sequenced in a study of T-cell memory formation after mild COVID-19. Each CDR3 protein gets one entry after TCRdb re-called the 5' RACE reads with MiXCR. The sample carries approximately 300,000 distinct CDR3 sequences, roughly 19% recorded once. The source material was PBMCs or a T cell subset sorted from them (not recorded which). The receptor set was obtained from a man younger than 35 who had mild COVID-19 (a few samples of this study predate the infection). Cell type and time point are not known.

This clonotype was picked up one time. The genes are TRBV5-1 and TRBJ2-7, with 8 bases aligning to TRBD1. J gave up 2 bases and V 4 bases, and 5 bases lay outside the gene matches. The CDR3 contains 14 residues. Germline CDR1 SGHRS, CDR2 YFSETQ. DNA for the CDR3: TGCGCCAGCAGCCCCCGGACAGGGACCTACGAGCAGTACGTC. This gives the protein CASSPRTGTYEQYV.

The rearrangement links TRBV5-1 to TRBJ2-2; D is perhaps TRBD1 (5 bases). The CDR3 is 18 residues long. The V and J ends lost 4 bases and 4 bases respectively, with 23 bases between them. Looked up from germline, CDR1 is SGHRS and CDR2 is YFSETQ. Here the CDR3 DNA reads TGCGCCAGCAGCCAATCACTGGAGACAGCAGGCCTCACCGGGGAGCTGTTTTTT. It yields the protein CASSQSLETAGLTGELFF. The complete variable domain, with remaining parts taken from reference TRBV5-1 and TRBJ2-2, reads KAGVTQTPRYLIKTRGQQVTLSCSPISGHRSVSWYQQTPGQGLQFLFEYFSETQRNKGNFPGRFSGRQFSNSRSEMNVSTLELGDSALYLCASSQSLETAGLTGELFFGEGSRLTVL.

This clonotype occurred a few times. The V gene is TRBV7-9, the J gene TRBJ1-2; D not certain. Trimming took off 5 bases at V and 5 bases at J, with 21 bases between the two ends. The CDR3 length is 16 residues. Germline V gives CDR1 SEHNR, CDR2 FQNEAQ (reference sequence). Here the CDR3 reads CASSPGPPQEAYGYTF. The CDR3 coding sequence is TGTGCCAGCAGCCCCGGGCCACCCCAAGAGGCGTATGGCTACACCTTC.

The V gene is TRBV10-3, the J gene TRBJ2-3; D gene uncertain. The CDR3 covers 12 residues. Per germline, CDR1 ENHRY and CDR2 SYGVKD. V lost 5 bases, J lost 6 bases, and 9 bases lay in between. The CDR3 nucleotides are TGTGCCATCAGTAGGGCTGCGGATACGCAGTATTTT. This encodes CAISRAADTQYF.

The V call is TRBV6-1, the J call TRBJ1-4, with TRBD1 identical over 7 bases. After removal of 3 bases from V and 5 bases from J, the junction contained 9 bases not matched to a gene. Per the germline V gene, CDR1 is MNHNS and CDR2 is SASEGT. The CDR3 runs 16 residues. CDR3 in amino acids: CASSEWDRAPNEKLFF. CDR3 DNA: TGTGCCAGCAGTGAGTGGGACAGAGCCCCCAATGAAAAACTGTTTTTT.

This rearrangement joins TRBV4-2 to TRBJ2-1, with no clear D. The CDR3 is 14 residues long. From germline, CDR1 is LGHNA and CDR2 YNFKEQ. The V end was cut by 4 bases, the J end by 2 bases, with 9 bases between. The CDR3 here is CASSPWAAYNEQFF. CDR3 nucleotide sequence: TGTGCCAGCAGCCCCTGGGCGGCCTACAATGAGCAGTTCTTC.

There are a few counts of this clonotype. In nucleotides, the CDR3 is TGTGCCAGCAGCCGCCTGACAGGTCTCTTGAACACTGAAGCTTTCTTT. Its protein is CASSRLTGLLNTEAFF. The chain couples TRBV5-5 to TRBJ1-1, with TRBD1 as a possible D gene (6 bases). Germline values: CDR1 SGHKS, CDR2 YYEKEE (reference sequence). The CDR3 consists of 16 residues. V was pared by 4 bases and J by 0 bases, with 16 bases between.

There are a few counts of this clonotype. V is TRBV27 and J is TRBJ1-1, with a tentative D call TRBD1 (5 bases). Trimming pared 2 bases from V and 1 base from J, leaving 11 bases between. Germline V gives CDR1 MNHEY, CDR2 SMNVEV (reference sequence). The CDR3 runs 15 residues. This CDR3 is CASSLMGPTNTEAFF. The CDR3 DNA is TGTGCCAGCAGTTTAATGGGACCGACGAACACTGAAGCTTTCTTT.

The chain uses TRBV5-1 and TRBJ1-1, with D uncertain. This CDR3 has 14 amino acids. V lost 2 bases to trimming and J lost 5 bases, with 13 bases between them. The germline V gene has CDR1 SGHRS and CDR2 YFSETQ. CDR3 nucleotide sequence: TGCGCCAGCAGCTTACTACCGCCTGGGACTGAAGCTTTCTTT. This encodes CASSLLPPGTEAFF.

This clonotype was counted ten times or more. The chain links TRBV7-2 to TRBJ1-1; TRBD1 is a possible D gene (6 bases). CDR3 length: 14 amino acids. Germline loops: CDR1 SGHTA, CDR2 FQGNSA. Between the trimmed V and J ends, which lost 5 bases and 5 bases, there was a span of 15 bases. CDR3 nucleotides: TGTGCCAGCAGCCCACAGGGTAGGAGGACTGAAGCTTTCTTT. Its translation is CASSPQGRRTEAFF.

In this sample, this clonotype turned up a few times. V is TRBV6-2 or TRBV6-3 and J is TRBJ2-2; TRBD1 matches 8 bases. The CDR3 sequence is 14 residues long. The V gene's germline CDR1 is MNHEY and CDR2 SVGEGT. V was pared by 5 bases and J by 7 bases, with 6 bases of the junction left unmatched. CDR3 in DNA: TGTGCCAGCAGTGGACAGGGCGAGGGCGGGGAGCTGTTTTTT. It specifies CASSGQGEGGELFF.

Comment on this clonotype: Compared with germline, one end of the junction differs, possibly owing to a read error. The CDR3 here is CASSYSSGAGVNFGYTF. CDR3 DNA: TGTGCCAGCAGTTACTCTTCCGGGGCAGGGGTAAACTTTGGCTACACCTTC. The rearrangement uses TRBV6-5 and TRBJ1-2, with TRBD1 as a possible D gene (6 bases). The length of the CDR3 is 17 residues. Germline CDR1 MNHEY, CDR2 SVGAGI.

In its sample, this clonotype was seen many times. This chain connects TRBV6-2 or TRBV6-3 to TRBJ1-2; D uncertain. This CDR3 has 14 amino acids. Germline CDR1 reads MNHEY; CDR2 reads SVGEGT. Trimming stripped 8 bases from V and 8 bases from J, with 21 bases between. CDR3: CASSSAGLYEGYTF. The CDR3 region has the DNA TGTGCCAGCTCAAGCGCCGGACTCTACGAGGGCTACACCTTC.

This clonotype has only a few counts. The chain uses TRBV11-2 and TRBJ2-7, with D tentatively TRBD2 (5 bases). The CDR3 loop spans 11 amino acids. Germline V gene sequence: CDR1 SGHAT, CDR2 FQNNGV. Trimming removed 5 bases at V and 6 bases at J, with 8 bases between. This CDR3 reads CASSRGFEQYV. CDR3 sequence (DNA): TGTGCCAGCAGCCGGGGATTCGAGCAGTACGTC.

This clonotype was counted between two and nine times. This rearrangement joins TRBV4-3 to TRBJ1-4, with 8 bases lining up with TRBD1. V gave up 1 base and J gave up 8 bases; unmatched junction bases: 9. The CDR3 has 16 amino acids. Germline CDR1 LGHNA, CDR2 YSLEER. The chain's CDR3 is CASSQAPTGAGEKLFF. The CDR3 region has the DNA TGCGCCAGCAGCCAAGCCCCGACAGGGGCCGGAGAAAAACTGTTTTTT.

This clonotype was recorded a few times. The gene calls are TRBV25-1 and TRBJ2-3, with D tentatively TRBD1 or TRBD2 (6 bases each). V lost 4 bases and J 2 bases, leaving 13 bases between the germline ends. CDR3 length: 15 residues. Germline loops: CDR1 MGHDK, CDR2 SYGVNS. CDR3 DNA: TGTGCCAGCAGTGCCACAGGGAGGTCCACAGATACGCAGTATTTT. Protein sequence: CASSATGRSTDTQYF.

This sequence joins TRBV7-2 and TRBJ1-4; D gene ambiguous. Germline V gene data show CDR1 as SGHTA and CDR2 as FQGNSA. V was pared by 1 base and J by 3 bases, with 9 bases between. The CDR3 has 15 residues. The CDR3 bases are TGTGCCAGCAGCTTAGTCGTGGCGGCTAATGAAAAACTGTTTTTT. It yields the protein CASSLVVAANEKLFF.

J is TRBJ2-1 and V is TRBV5-1; 10 nucleotides line up with TRBD2. The CDR3 loop spans 16 amino acids. Germline V gives CDR1 SGHRS, CDR2 YFSETQ. J lost 5 bases, V lost 1 base, and 6 bases had no gene match. The CDR3 loop reads CASSLIPSGGHNEQFF. Written as DNA, the CDR3 is TGCGCCAGCAGCTTGATCCCTAGCGGGGGCCACAATGAGCAGTTCTTC.

V usage is TRBV9 and J usage is TRBJ1-2; 7 bases align to TRBD1. The junction had 11 bases not matched to a gene; V was cut back by 3 bases and J by 0 bases. Per the germline V gene, CDR1 is SGDLS and CDR2 is YYNGEE. This CDR3 contains 17 residues. Here the CDR3 DNA reads TGTGCCAGCAGCGGGCCGGGACAGCAGATAGCTAACTATGGCTACACCTTC. Translating it yields CASSGPGQQIANYGYTF.

This clonotype was found a few times. The gene calls are TRBV5-1 and TRBJ2-7; D uncertain. Trimming left V 4 bases short and J 4 bases short, with 12 bases between. From germline, CDR1 is SGHRS and CDR2 YFSETQ. The CDR3 covers 13 residues. The CDR3 loop reads CASSVLPEYEQYF. CDR3 in DNA: TGCGCCAGCAGCGTCCTCCCTGAGTACGAGCAGTACTTC.

This clonotype was counted a few times. The V gene is TRBV4-1, the J gene TRBJ2-3, with D perhaps matching TRBD2 (6 bases). The germline V gene encodes CDR1 MGHRA and CDR2 YSYEKL. The CDR3 totals 15 residues. Trimming removed 1 base at V and 4 bases at J, with 12 bases between. The CDR3 DNA follows: TGCGCCAGCAGCCAAGGTCCATCTAGCGCAGATACGCAGTATTTT. This sequence encodes CASSQGPSSADTQYF.